Given below is one T cell receptor (beta chain) in context. Its antigen is still unknown. No quality values exist for individual bases; no much larger clone is one base distant. The data derive from a study of blood T cell repertoires in COVID-19 (dated by TCRdb to between 2020 and 2021). Regarding the study in general: Samples covering the acute and convalescent phases of COVID-19 were provided by collaborators in the United States, Italy and Spain. The prospective study material was composed of cDNA or gDNA derived from T cells, B-cell-depleted T cells, or PBMCs. Deeply sampled blood TCRbeta repertoires from subjects exposed to, actively infected with, or recovered from COVID-19 were included in the dataset. The repertoires were released in a freely available public database meant as a resource for research on the immune response to SARS-CoV-2. Samples were obtained from the ongoing ImmuneRACE study (first 160 participants) and from 1,200 or so subjects provided by 6 global collaborators. The sample metadata nearly always contained a de-identified subject ID, COVID-19 status, age in years and sex. Where available, HLA class I and class II types were taken from metadata supplied by the sample provider and were not determined by assay-based typing. Study-wide conclusions, independent of this receptor: How much clinical and demographic metadata was included differed by source and by participant, and the metadata was provided uncurated.

CDR1 and CDR2 are read off the germline V gene (reference sequence) as LNHDA and SQIVND. Germline trimming: 2 bases from V, 10 bases from J; junction bases outside gene matches: 15. The CDR3 spans 17 residues, from the cysteine through the phenylalanine. Of all the DNA, just the CDR3 is kept, 51 bases in frame from base 1. TCRbeta CDR3 regions were amplified from genomic DNA using the immunoSEQ Assay, a bias-controlled multiplex PCR. As for the original processing: The number of nucleated cells in each sample was estimated from the amplification of reference gene primers within the assay. Sequence reads were collapsed and filtered to measure the absolute abundance of every unique TCRbeta CDR3 rearrangement. For each sample, productive Simpson clonality was calculated as the square root of Simpson's diversity index across productive rearrangements. TCRdb retrieved this table from immuneACCESS and kept in-frame rearrangements only. Not all clones are present; in checked studies, unresolved V genes account for under half, and no reason is known for the remainder. V, J and clone size derive from that table, while D and trimming were established from the DNA sequence. A total of 25,000 to 35,000 clones appear in this sample, approximately 89% of them only once. 7.3% of the sample rests with the top ten.

The collaborating institutions used their own protocols to collect whole blood in K2EDTA tubes. Collaborator samples were shipped for TCRbeta analysis as frozen whole blood, isolated PBMCs, or DNA extracted from either sample type. The V gene is TRBV19 and the J gene is TRBJ2-5; TRBD2 matches 11 bases in the middle. This sequence originates from a human donor in a cohort sampled during active COVID-19. Sequencing input: peripheral blood. The CDR3 sequence is CASSISRTSGPAAIQYF. The DNA sequence is TGTGCCAGTAGTATAAGTCGGACTAGCGGGCCGGCGGCGATCCAGTACTTC. The CDR3 plus the reference TRBV19 and TRBJ2-5 genes for the other parts give the full variable domain: DGGITQSPKYLFRKEGQNVTLSCEQNLNHDAMYWYRQDPGQGLRLIYYSQIVNDFQKGDIAEGYSVSREKKESFPLTVTSAQKNPTAFYLCASSISRTSGPAAIQYFGPGTRLLVL.